This T cell receptor beta chain was identified during a study of shared clonotypes between healthy human individuals. Healthy HIV-negative adults without recent acute infections or vaccinations served as donors. It was at deep level that the assay was run. Libraries were prepared by immunoSEQ multiplex PCR; TCRdb keeps only in-frame clonotypes and omits some of them. Seen here are about 1.5 million clones, 98% observed once, and the top ten hold roughly 0.42%. This clonotype originated in a man under 40 in good health. Sequenced material: naive CD4+ T cells sorted from blood. As to subset: CD45RA+ positively selected.

CDR3 sequence: CASSQGLGGAGYTF. The CDR3 region has the DNA TGCGCCAGCAGCCAAGGGTTGGGGGGAGCTGGCTACACCTTC. V and J are TRBV4-3 and TRBJ1-2; possibly TRBD1 for D (5 bases). The V gene's germline CDR1 is LGHNA and CDR2 YSLEER. This CDR3 has 14 residues. Trimming cost V 1 base and J 7 bases, with 13 bases left between them.